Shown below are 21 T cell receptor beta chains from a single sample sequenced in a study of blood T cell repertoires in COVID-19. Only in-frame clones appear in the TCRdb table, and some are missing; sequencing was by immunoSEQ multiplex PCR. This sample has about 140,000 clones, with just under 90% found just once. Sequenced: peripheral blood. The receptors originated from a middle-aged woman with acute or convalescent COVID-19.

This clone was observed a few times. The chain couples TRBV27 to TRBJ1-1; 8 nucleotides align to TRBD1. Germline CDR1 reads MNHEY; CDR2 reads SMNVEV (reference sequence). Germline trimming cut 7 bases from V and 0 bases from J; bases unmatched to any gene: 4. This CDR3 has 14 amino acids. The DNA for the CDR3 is TGTGCCAGCAAGCTACAGGGGGTGAACACTGAAGCTTTCTTT. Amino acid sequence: CASKLQGVNTEAFF.

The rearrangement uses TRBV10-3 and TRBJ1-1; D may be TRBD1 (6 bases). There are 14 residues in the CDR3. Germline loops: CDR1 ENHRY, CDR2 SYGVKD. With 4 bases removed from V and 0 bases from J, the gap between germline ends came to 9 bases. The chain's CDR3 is CAISGQGLNTEAFF. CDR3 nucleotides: TGTGCCATCAGTGGTCAGGGGCTGAACACTGAAGCTTTCTTT.

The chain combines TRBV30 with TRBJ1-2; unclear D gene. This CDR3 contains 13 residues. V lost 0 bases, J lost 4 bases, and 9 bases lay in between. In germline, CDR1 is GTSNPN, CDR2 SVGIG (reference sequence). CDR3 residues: CAWSVEPLYGYTF. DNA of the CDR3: TGTGCCTGGAGTGTTGAGCCCCTCTATGGCTACACCTTC.

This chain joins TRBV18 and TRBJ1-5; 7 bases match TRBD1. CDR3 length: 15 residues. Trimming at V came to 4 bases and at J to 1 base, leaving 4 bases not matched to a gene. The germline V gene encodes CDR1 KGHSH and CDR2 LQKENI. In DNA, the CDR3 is TGTGCCAGCTCACTGGGGACAGAAAGCAATCAGCCCCAGCATTTT. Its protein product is CASSLGTESNQPQHF.

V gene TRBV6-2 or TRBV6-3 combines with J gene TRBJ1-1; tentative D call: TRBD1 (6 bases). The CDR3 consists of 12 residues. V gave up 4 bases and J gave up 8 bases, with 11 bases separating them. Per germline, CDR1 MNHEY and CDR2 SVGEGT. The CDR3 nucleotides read TGTGCCAGCAGTTTAGGGACAATCGAAGCTTTCTTT. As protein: CASSLGTIEAFF.

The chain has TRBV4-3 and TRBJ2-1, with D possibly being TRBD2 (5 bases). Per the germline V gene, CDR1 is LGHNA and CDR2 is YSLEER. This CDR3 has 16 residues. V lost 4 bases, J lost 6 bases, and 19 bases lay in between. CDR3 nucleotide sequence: TGCGCCAGCAGCCGTGTAGCGACGACGTCCCCCAATGAGCAGTTCTTC. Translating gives CASSRVATTSPNEQFF.

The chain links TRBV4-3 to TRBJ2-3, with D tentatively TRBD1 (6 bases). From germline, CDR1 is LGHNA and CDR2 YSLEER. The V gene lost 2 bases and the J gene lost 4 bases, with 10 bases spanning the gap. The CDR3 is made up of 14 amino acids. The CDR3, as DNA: TGCGCCAGCAGCCAACTTACAGGGTCAGATACGCAGTATTTT. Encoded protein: CASSQLTGSDTQYF.

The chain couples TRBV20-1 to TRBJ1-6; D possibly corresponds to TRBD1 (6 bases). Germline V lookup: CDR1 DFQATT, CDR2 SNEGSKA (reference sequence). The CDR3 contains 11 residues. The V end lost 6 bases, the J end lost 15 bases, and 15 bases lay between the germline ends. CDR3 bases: TGCAGTGCCGCCGACAGGTCGCTCCTCCACTTT. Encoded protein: CSAADRSLLHF.

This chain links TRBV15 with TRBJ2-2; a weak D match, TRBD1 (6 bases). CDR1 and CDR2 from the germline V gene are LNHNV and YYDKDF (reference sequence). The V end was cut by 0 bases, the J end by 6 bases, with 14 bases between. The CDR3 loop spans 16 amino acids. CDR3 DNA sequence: TGTGCCACCAGCAGAGATACAGGGAAGTTTGCCGGGGAGCTGTTTTTT. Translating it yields CATSRDTGKFAGELFF.

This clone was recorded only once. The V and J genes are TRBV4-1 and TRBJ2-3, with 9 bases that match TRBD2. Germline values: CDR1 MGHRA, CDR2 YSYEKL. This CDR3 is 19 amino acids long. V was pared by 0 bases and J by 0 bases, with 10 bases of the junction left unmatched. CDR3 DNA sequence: TGCGCCAGCAGCCAAGAGGGGATTAGCGGGAGAGCTAGCACAGATACGCAGTATTTT. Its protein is CASSQEGISGRASTDTQYF.

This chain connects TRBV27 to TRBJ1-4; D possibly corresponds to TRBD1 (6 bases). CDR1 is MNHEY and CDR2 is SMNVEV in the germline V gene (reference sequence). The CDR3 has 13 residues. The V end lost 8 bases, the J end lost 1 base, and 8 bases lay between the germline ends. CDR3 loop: CASSRGTNEKLFF. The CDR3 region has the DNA TGTGCCAGCTCCAGGGGAACTAATGAAAAACTGTTTTTT. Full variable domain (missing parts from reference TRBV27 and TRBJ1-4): EAQVTQNPRYLITVTGKKLTVTCSQNMNHEYMSWYRQDPGLGLRQIYYSMNVEVTDKGDVPEGYKVSRKEKRNFPLILESPSPNQTSLYFCASSRGTNEKLFFGSGTQLSVL.

CDR3 protein: CATGTLNSPLHF. CDR3 sequence (DNA): TGTGCCACCGGGACACTCAACTCACCCCTCCACTTT. This chain uses TRBV10-3 with TRBJ1-6; a weak D match, TRBD1 (6 bases). The V end lost 10 bases, the J end lost 10 bases, and 14 bases lay between the germline ends. The CDR3 has 12 residues. Germline CDR1 reads ENHRY; CDR2 reads SYGVKD.

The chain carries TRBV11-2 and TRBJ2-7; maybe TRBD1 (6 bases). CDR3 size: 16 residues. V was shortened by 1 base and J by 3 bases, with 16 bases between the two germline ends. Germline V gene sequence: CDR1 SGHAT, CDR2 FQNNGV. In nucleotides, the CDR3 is TGTGCCAGCAGCTTAGTAGGAGACGGGGACATCTACGAGCAGTACTTC. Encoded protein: CASSLVGDGDIYEQYF.

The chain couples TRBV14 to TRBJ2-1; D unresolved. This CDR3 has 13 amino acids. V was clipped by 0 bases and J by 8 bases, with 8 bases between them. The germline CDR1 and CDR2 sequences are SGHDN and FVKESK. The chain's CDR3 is CASSQDLRDEQFF. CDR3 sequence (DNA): TGTGCCAGCAGCCAAGATCTCCGGGATGAGCAGTTCTTC.

The CDR3 DNA is TGTGCCAGCAGTTTAGCACTGGCCGGGGAGCTGTTTTTT. This encodes CASSLALAGELFF. This chain links TRBV12-3 or TRBV12-4 with TRBJ2-2; unclear D gene. The CDR3 is 13 residues long. With 0 bases removed from V and 6 bases from J, the gap between germline ends came to 5 bases.

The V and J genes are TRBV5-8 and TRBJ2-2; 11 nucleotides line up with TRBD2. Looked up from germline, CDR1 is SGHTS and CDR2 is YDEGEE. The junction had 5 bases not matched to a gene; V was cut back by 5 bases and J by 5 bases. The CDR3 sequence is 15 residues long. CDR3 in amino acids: CASRLAGVRTGELFF. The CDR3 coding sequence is TGTGCCAGCAGACTAGCGGGAGTTAGGACCGGGGAGCTGTTTTTT.

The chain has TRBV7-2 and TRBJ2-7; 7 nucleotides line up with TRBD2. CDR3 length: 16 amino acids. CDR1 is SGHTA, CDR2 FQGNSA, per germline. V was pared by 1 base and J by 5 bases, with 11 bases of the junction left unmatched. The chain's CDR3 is CASSLEAGVKSHEQYF. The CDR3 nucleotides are TGTGCCAGCAGCTTAGAGGCGGGAGTAAAGAGCCACGAGCAGTACTTC.

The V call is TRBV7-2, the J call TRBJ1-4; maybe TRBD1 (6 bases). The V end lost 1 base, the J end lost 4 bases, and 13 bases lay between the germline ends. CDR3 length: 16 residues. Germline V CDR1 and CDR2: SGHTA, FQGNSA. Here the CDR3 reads CASSLGIQGSNEKLFF. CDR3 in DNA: TGTGCCAGCAGCTTAGGGATACAGGGAAGTAATGAAAAACTGTTTTTT.

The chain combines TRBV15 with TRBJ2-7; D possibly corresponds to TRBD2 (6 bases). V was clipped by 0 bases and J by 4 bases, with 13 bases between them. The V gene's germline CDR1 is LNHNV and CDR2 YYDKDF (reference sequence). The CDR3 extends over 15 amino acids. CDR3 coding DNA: TGTGCCACCAGCAGAGAAAAGGGACTGGGGTACGAGCAGTACTTC. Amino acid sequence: CATSREKGLGYEQYF.

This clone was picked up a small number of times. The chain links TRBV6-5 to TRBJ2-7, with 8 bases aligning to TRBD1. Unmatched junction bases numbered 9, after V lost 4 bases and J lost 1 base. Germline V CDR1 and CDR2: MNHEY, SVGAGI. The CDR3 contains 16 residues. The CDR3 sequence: CASSSRGQGRSYEQYF. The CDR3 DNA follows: TGTGCCAGCAGTTCACGAGGACAGGGAAGATCCTACGAGCAGTACTTC.

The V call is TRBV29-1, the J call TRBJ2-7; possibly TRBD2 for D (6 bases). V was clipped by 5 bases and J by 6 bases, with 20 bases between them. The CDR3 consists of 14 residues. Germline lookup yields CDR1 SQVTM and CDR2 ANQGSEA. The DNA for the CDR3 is TGCAGCGTTCGGCCGTGGGCCACGGAGGGCGAGCAGTACTTC. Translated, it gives CSVRPWATEGEQYF.